In this sample, the clone carrying this T cell receptor beta chain turned up once. Its target is unknown. Repertoires were generated with immunoSEQ multiplex PCR, while TCRdb's copy carries only in-frame clones and drops some. The data hold tens of thousands of clones, with around 95% observed a single time. The data derive from a study of cytomegalovirus exposure and HLA in healthy donors. Study-level findings and limits: Altogether, about 160 TCR beta chains were recorded as cytomegalovirus-associated.

The V end lost 4 bases, the J end lost 3 bases, and 16 bases lay between the germline ends. CDR3 length: 15 residues. In germline, CDR1 is SGHVS, CDR2 FQNEAQ. The sample consisted of PBMCs. The genes are TRBV7-8 and TRBJ2-7; D not resolved. The TCR originated in a woman aged 18-29 years in good health and CMV-seronegative. CDR3 coding DNA: TGTGCCAGCAGCTCCGCGCCCATTAAGAGCTACGAGCAGTACTTC. Its protein is CASSSAPIKSYEQYF.